This entry is about one T cell receptor beta chain. This sample stems from a study of control samples from healthy donors and cancer patients. V gave up 5 bases and J gave up 3 bases, with 10 bases separating them. CDR1 MNHEY and CDR2 SVGEGT come from the germline V gene. The CDR3 has 13 residues. Measured with immunoSEQ multiplex PCR; TCRdb has only the in-frame clones, and not every one. The data hold 150,000 or so clones, with 85% to 95% observed a single time. The TCR originated in a woman aged 55-70 years in good health. The chain recombines TRBV6-2 or TRBV6-3 with TRBJ1-2; D unresolved. Sequenced: blood. The CDR3 DNA reads as TGTGCCAGCAGTGGGATAACCTACTATGGCTACACCTTC. Its translation: CASSGITYYGYTF.